Following are 4 T cell receptor beta chains from one sample sequenced in a study of shared clonotypes between healthy human individuals. Sequencing was performed with immunoSEQ multiplex PCR; in TCRdb, only in-frame clones are kept and a portion is missing. Seen here are more than 1,200,000 clones, approximately 98.5% observed once, and the top ten hold 0.36%. The specimen was naive CD4+ T cells sorted from blood. Subset denoted: CD45RA+ positively selected. The receptors shown here come from a young man in good health.

The gene calls are TRBV7-9 and TRBJ1-5; D is possibly TRBD1 (5 bases). This CDR3 is 16 amino acids long. The V gene lost 5 bases and the J gene lost 3 bases, with 17 bases spanning the gap. The germline V gene encodes CDR1 SEHNR and CDR2 FQNEAQ (reference sequence). CDR3 bases: TGTGCCAGCAGCCACGACTCCCTGGGGCCCAATCAGCCCCAGCATTTT. Its translation is CASSHDSLGPNQPQHF.

The chain links TRBV6-5 to TRBJ2-1, with 9 bases identical to TRBD1. CDR3 length: 14 residues. Germline CDR1 is MNHEY and CDR2 is SVGAGI. Germline trimming cut 2 bases from V and 5 bases from J; bases unmatched to any gene: 1. As DNA, the CDR3 is TGTGCCAGCAGTTACAGGGACAGGGACAATGAGCAGTTCTTC. It yields the protein CASSYRDRDNEQFF.

J is TRBJ1-1 and V is TRBV5-1; D unclear. This CDR3 region has 13 residues. Germline V lookup: CDR1 SGHRS, CDR2 YFSETQ. The V and J ends lost 8 bases and 4 bases respectively, with 15 bases between them. The CDR3 here is CASRTDLFTEAFF. In DNA form, the CDR3 reads TGCGCCAGTCGGACGGACCTTTTCACTGAAGCTTTCTTT.

The table lists this clone with a count of one. At the DNA level, this CDR3 is encoded by other sequences in the same sample as well. The V and J genes are TRBV7-9 and TRBJ1-3; D not resolved. Trimming shortened V by 2 bases and J by 0 bases, and 11 bases separated the two germline ends. The CDR3 covers 16 residues. Germline CDR1 reads SEHNR; CDR2 reads FQNEAQ (reference sequence). The CDR3 nucleotides read TGTGCCAGCAGCTTAAGACGCACCGACTCTGGAAACACCATATATTTT. Translation: CASSLRRTDSGNTIYF.